The entry below describes one T cell receptor (beta chain). The antigen remains unidentified. The data originate from a study of shared clonotypes between healthy human individuals. Findings and limits, study-wide: How much donors shared clonotypes was expected to be affected by sequencing depth. All-four-donor shared clonotypes had higher generation probabilities than non-shared clonotypes did.

Libraries were prepared by immunoSEQ multiplex PCR; TCRdb keeps only in-frame clonotypes and omits some of them. The top ten clones hold 0.067% of a sample with 180,000 or so clones, 90% to 95% of them seen once. With V trimmed by 4 bases and J by 1 base, 7 bases remained unmatched. The germline V gene encodes CDR1 SGHTA and CDR2 FQGTGA. CDR3 length: 17 amino acids. The chain uses TRBV7-3 and TRBJ2-1, with 10 bases aligning to TRBD1. This TCR came from a woman in her twenties or thirties in good health. Sequenced sample: naive CD4+ T cells sorted from blood. Subset specified: CD45RA+ positively selected. CDR3 amino acids: CASSSLTGGASYNEQFF. DNA for the CDR3: TGTGCCAGCAGCTCCTTGACAGGGGGCGCATCCTACAATGAGCAGTTCTTC.